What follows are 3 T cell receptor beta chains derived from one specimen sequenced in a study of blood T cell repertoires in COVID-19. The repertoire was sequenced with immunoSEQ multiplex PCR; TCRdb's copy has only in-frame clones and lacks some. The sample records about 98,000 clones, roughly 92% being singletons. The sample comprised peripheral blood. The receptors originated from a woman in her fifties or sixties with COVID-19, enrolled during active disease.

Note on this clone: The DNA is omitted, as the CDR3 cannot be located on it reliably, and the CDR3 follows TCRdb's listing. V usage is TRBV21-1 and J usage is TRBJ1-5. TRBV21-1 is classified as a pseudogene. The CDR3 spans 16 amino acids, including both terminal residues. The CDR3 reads CASSKEVGGGNQPQHF.

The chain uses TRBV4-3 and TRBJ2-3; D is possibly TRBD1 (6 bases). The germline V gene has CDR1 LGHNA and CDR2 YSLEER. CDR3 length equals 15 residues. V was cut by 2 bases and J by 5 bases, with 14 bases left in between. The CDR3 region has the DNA TGCGCCAGCAGCCAAACCGGGACAAGCGGAGATACGCAGTATTTT. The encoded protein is CASSQTGTSGDTQYF.

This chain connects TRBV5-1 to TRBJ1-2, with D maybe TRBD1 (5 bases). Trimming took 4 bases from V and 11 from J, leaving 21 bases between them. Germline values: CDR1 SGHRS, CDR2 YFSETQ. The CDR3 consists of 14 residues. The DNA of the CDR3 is TGCGCCAGCAGCCCCAAGGAGGGGCCCCAGCTGTACACCTTC. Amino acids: CASSPKEGPQLYTF.